One and the same sample provided the 11 T cell receptor beta chains below, sequenced in a study of cytomegalovirus exposure and HLA in healthy donors. It was with 60 Vbeta and 13 Jbeta primers that the PCR ran. The data were produced by immunoSEQ multiplex PCR, yet TCRdb's version contains in-frame clones alone and is incomplete. The sample comprises over 100,000 clones, approximately 67% of which are singletons, and approximately 1.5% rests with the top ten. Sequencing was carried out using PBMCs. The source of these receptors is a man between 18 and 29 years old in good health and CMV-seronegative.

The chain carries TRBV19 and TRBJ1-5; TRBD1 matches at 7 bases. Losses at the gene ends were 7 bases for V and 4 bases for J; bases not matched to a gene: 7. The length of the CDR3 is 14 residues. Germline V gene data show CDR1 as LNHDA and CDR2 as SQIVND (reference sequence). In DNA, the CDR3 is TGTGCCAGTACCCCGACAGGGTTAAATCAGCCCCAGCATTTT. Translated, it gives CASTPTGLNQPQHF.

This chain uses TRBV29-1 with TRBJ2-7, with a weak D call TRBD1 (6 bases). Germline loops: CDR1 SQVTM, CDR2 ANQGSEA. The CDR3 loop spans 13 amino acids. V gave up 4 bases and J gave up 3 bases, with 13 bases separating them. CDR3 sequence: CSVVLTGYYEQYF. CDR3 nucleotide sequence: TGCAGCGTTGTACTTACAGGGTACTACGAGCAGTACTTC.

The chain recombines TRBV6-5 with TRBJ2-5; 8 bases align to TRBD2. In germline, CDR1 is MNHEY, CDR2 SVGAGI. J was trimmed by 5 bases and V by 2 bases; bases with no gene match: 10. CDR3 length: 16 amino acids. For the CDR3, the DNA is TGTGCCAGCAGTTACGGTTGGGGCGGGAGGAGGGAGACCCAGTACTTC. The encoded protein is CASSYGWGGRRETQYF.

The genes are TRBV30 and TRBJ2-5, with 9 positions matching TRBD1. The J call may be wrong; the DNA end is better matched by TRBJ2-7. Germline V gene lookup returns CDR1 GTSNPN and CDR2 SVGIG (reference sequence). The CDR3 loop spans 13 amino acids. The CDR3 loop is CAWSRQGGYEQYF. The CDR3 nucleotides are TGTGCCTGGAGCAGACAGGGGGGCTACGAGCAGTACTTC.

V and J are TRBV11-3 and TRBJ2-1; 15 bases agree with TRBD2. V shed 5 bases, J shed 4 bases, and the junction held 6 bases outside the gene matches. Germline V gene sequence: CDR1 SGHNT, CDR2 YENEEA. The CDR3 extends over 17 amino acids. CDR3 sequence: CASSLGLAGGPYNEQFF. The CDR3, as DNA: TGTGCCAGCAGCCTCGGACTAGCGGGGGGGCCGTACAATGAGCAGTTCTTC.

V and J are TRBV28 and TRBJ1-5, with TRBD1 as a possible D gene (5 bases). Germline loops: CDR1 MDHEN, CDR2 SYDVKM. Trimming shortened V by 6 bases and J by 6 bases, and 21 bases separated the two germline ends. The CDR3 is made up of 16 amino acids. Here the CDR3 reads CASSPNKAGKGQPQHF. CDR3 bases: TGTGCCAGCAGCCCGAATAAAGCAGGGAAGGGTCAGCCCCAGCATTTT.

The chain carries TRBV6-6 and TRBJ2-1; 9 bases match TRBD2. CDR1 and CDR2 from the germline V gene are MNHNY and SVGAGI (reference sequence). The CDR3 loop spans 15 amino acids. Trimming at V came to 3 bases and at J to 8 bases, leaving 8 bases not matched to a gene. Here the CDR3 DNA reads TGTGCCAGCAGTTATAGCGGGAGTGTCTCCCATGAGCAGTTCTTC. Its translation is CASSYSGSVSHEQFF.

As for this clone: Mismatch with germline at one junction end may stem from a read error. The chain couples TRBV29-1 to TRBJ2-3; D is perhaps TRBD1 (5 bases). From germline, CDR1 is SQVTM and CDR2 ANQGSEA. This CDR3 is built from 10 residues. CDR3 protein: CSVVGGAYLF. The DNA of the CDR3 is TGCAGCGTTGTAGGTGGGGCTTACCTTTTT.

Written as DNA, the CDR3 is TGTGCCAGCAGCTTGGTGGAGACCGAGCAGTTCTTC. This codes for CASSLVETEQFF. The chain is built from TRBV5-4 and TRBJ2-1; D uncertain. The CDR3 runs to 12 residues. CDR1 SGHNT and CDR2 YYREEE come from the germline V gene (reference sequence). V lost 0 bases and J lost 10, with 8 bases in between.

The chain joins TRBV10-3 to TRBJ1-5, with TRBD1 as a possible D gene (6 bases). CDR1 is ENHRY and CDR2 is SYGVKD in the germline V gene. The CDR3 has 14 amino acids. V dropped 6 bases and J dropped 5 bases, with 14 bases sitting between them. The CDR3 spells CAIRKDRADQPQHF. CDR3 in DNA: TGTGCCATCAGAAAGGACAGAGCAGATCAGCCCCAGCATTTT.

V is TRBV30 and J is TRBJ1-2, with 8 positions matching TRBD1. Germline V gene sequence: CDR1 GTSNPN, CDR2 SVGIG (reference sequence). V gave up 4 bases and J gave up 8 bases; unmatched junction bases: 9. The CDR3 sequence is 13 residues long. The CDR3 nucleotides are TGTGCCTGGAACAGACAGGGGAGGGAGGGCTACACCTTC. It specifies CAWNRQGREGYTF.